This T cell receptor beta chain was found in a study of blood T cell repertoires in COVID-19. Overall study: Italy, Spain and the United States were the sources of the convalescent and acute COVID-19 samples.

Donors were grouped by their self-reported clinical history. This table comes from immunoSEQ multiplex PCR, and its TCRdb copy is limited to in-frame clones, with some not included. Here the sample spans some 70,000 clones, approximately 90% being singletons. With 6 bases removed from V and 7 bases from J, the gap between germline ends came to 16 bases. Germline V gene data show CDR1 as LGHDT and CDR2 as YNNKEL (reference sequence). This CDR3 has 15 amino acids. Material: PBMCs or T cells enriched from blood (not recorded which). The chain employs TRBV3-1 (or the pseudogene TRBV3-2) and TRBJ1-6; D not resolved. This clonotype was sampled from a woman aged 40 to 49 who had recovered from COVID-19. CDR3 DNA sequence: TGTGCCAGCAGTCCGGACTTAGTGGGGAATTCACCCCTCCACTTT. As protein: CASSPDLVGNSPLHF.